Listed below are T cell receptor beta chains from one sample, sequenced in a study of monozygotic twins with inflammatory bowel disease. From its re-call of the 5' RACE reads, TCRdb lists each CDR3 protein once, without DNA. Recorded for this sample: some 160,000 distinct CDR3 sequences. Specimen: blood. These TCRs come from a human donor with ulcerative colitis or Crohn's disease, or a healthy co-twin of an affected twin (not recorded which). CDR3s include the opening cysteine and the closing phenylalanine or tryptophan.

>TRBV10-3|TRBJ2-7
CAISTGDREQYF
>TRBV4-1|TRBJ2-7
CASSLSGGTTYEQYF
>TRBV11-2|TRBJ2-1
CASSPGVYNEQFF
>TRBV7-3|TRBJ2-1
CASSLTVSWGNEQFF
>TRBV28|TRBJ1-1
CASSFKGPNTEAFF
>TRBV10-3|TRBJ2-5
CAISDPGQGQETQYF
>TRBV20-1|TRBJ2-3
CSASGQSTDTQYF
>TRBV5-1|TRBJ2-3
CASSPRVYLGTDTQYF
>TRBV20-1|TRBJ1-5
CSARLNPGVGQPQHF
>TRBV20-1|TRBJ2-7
CSARDISGRIYEQYF
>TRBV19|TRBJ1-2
CASTNSARDGYTF
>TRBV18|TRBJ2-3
CASSPRRTADTQYF
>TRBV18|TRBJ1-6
CASSPGGRSPLHF
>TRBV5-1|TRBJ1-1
CASSYGRGSPEAFF
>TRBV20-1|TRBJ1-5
CSAKVWGPHRGPQHF
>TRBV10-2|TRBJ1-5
CASSETGAQSNQPQHF
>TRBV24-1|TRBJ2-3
CATSDPSAERTDTQYF
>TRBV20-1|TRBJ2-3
CSARGLAGTDTQYF
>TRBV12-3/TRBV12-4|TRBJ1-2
CASSLGQGWAGYTF
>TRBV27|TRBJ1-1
CASSSSVSNTEAFF
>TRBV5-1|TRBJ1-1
CASSLDGIMNTEAFF
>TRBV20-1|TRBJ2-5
CSARDYRGRSQETQYF
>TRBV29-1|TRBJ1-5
CSVRTGGSNQPQHF
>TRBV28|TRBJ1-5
CASSERRRNQPQHF
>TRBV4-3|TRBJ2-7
CASSQDVASGYEQYF
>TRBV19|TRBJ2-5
CASSIRLIQETQYF
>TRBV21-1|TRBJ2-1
CASSILDHRGGPRGHNEQFF
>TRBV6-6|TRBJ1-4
CASSWQGAYEKLFF
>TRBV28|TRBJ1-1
CASTDLVRNTEAFF
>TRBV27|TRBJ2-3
CASFGTGPDTQYF
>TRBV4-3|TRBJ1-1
CASSQRSGRETEAFF
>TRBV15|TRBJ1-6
CATSRYKGTKGSPLHF
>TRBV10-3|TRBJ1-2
CAISGAPVGGNYGYTF
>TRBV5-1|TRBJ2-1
CASSQELQGSSYNEQFF
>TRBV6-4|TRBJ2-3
CASSDSPGTGGPDTQYF
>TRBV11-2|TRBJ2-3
CASSPGDRGADTQYF
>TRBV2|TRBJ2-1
CASNRAGPNEQFF
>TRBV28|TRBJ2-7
CASSSTTYEQYF
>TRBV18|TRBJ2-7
CASSWTGTSYEQYF
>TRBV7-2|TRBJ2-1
CASSRTGTSGIGEQFF
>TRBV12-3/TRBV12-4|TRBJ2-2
CASSYRAGELFF
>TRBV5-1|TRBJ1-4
CASSADSEQEKLFF
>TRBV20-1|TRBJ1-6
CSARGRQLYNSPLHF
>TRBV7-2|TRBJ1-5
CASSPKTGGGPQHF
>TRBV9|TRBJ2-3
CASSVASRDPGTDTQYF
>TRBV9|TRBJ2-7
CASSVEGGSYHEQYF
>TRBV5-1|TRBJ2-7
CASSLGQGAIYEQYF
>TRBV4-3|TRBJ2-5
CASSQDRGGQETQYF
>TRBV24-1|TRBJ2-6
CATSGWANVLTF
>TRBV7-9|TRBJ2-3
CASSETLAGAADTQYF